Listed here are 26 T cell receptor beta chains from one sample, sequenced in a study of shared clonotypes between healthy human individuals. Generated by immunoSEQ multiplex PCR, the TCRdb table keeps only in-frame clones and is missing some. The data show more than 2 million clones, roughly 93% seen once. In the naive CD8 group, cells lacked CD45RO and were positively selected for CCR7, so terminally differentiated effector memory CD45RA+ cells were left out. Sequencing was performed on naive CD8+ T cells from PBMCs. These receptors all stem from a man aged 18 to 29 in good health. Some clones in this sample may be carry-over from other donors' samples.

The genes are TRBV7-9 and TRBJ2-7; the D is unclear. V was pared by 6 bases and J by 3 bases, with 12 bases between. In germline, CDR1 is SEHNR, CDR2 FQNEAQ (reference sequence). The CDR3 runs to 13 residues. The CDR3 DNA is TGTGCCAGCAGATCGGCCCTAGACTACGAGCAGTACTTC. Translated: CASRSALDYEQYF.

The count of this clone is one. This chain joins TRBV5-4 and TRBJ1-4; maybe TRBD1 (5 bases). V gave up 1 base and J gave up 0 bases, with 10 bases separating them. The V gene's germline CDR1 is SGHNT and CDR2 YYREEE (reference sequence). The CDR3 contains 16 residues. CDR3 sequence: CASSLLGEATNEKLFF. The CDR3 DNA reads as TGTGCCAGCAGCTTGCTGGGGGAAGCAACTAATGAAAAACTGTTTTTT.

J is TRBJ1-1 and V is TRBV7-9; possibly TRBD1 for D (6 bases). V was clipped by 8 bases and J by 9 bases, with 22 bases between them. The CDR3 covers 14 residues. The germline V gene encodes CDR1 SEHNR and CDR2 FQNEAQ (reference sequence). The CDR3 DNA follows: TGTGCCAGCCGTCCGGTCCGGGACAATCTTAAAGCTTTCTTT. Translating gives CASRPVRDNLKAFF. Full variable domain (remainder filled in from reference TRBV7-9 and TRBJ1-1): DTGVSQNPRHKITKRGQNVTFRCDPISEHNRLYWYRQTLGQGPEFLTYFQNEAQLEKSRLLSDRFSAERPKGSFSTLEIQRTEQGDSAMYLCASRPVRDNLKAFFGQGTRLTVV.

Only a few counts were recorded for this clone. One junction end disagrees with the germline gene, perhaps due to a read error. The V call is TRBV28, the J call TRBJ2-1; perhaps TRBD1 as D (6 bases). The length of the CDR3 is 13 residues. Germline V lookup: CDR1 MDHEN, CDR2 SYDVKM. In DNA, the CDR3 is TGTGCCGGCAGCCAGGGGTCGGGCGATGAGCAGTTCTTC. Protein product: CAGSQGSGDEQFF.

V usage is TRBV9 and J usage is TRBJ2-2; 7 positions match TRBD1. This CDR3 is built from 17 residues. With V trimmed by 4 bases and J by 3 bases, 12 bases remained unmatched. Germline CDR1 reads SGDLS; CDR2 reads YYNGEE. CDR3 sequence (DNA): TGTGCCAGCAGCCCATTTAGTAGGGGGCGGGACACCGGGGAGCTGTTTTTT. Translation: CASSPFSRGRDTGELFF.

The chain combines TRBV15 with TRBJ2-7; 10 bases map to TRBD1. V lost 0 bases, J lost 2 bases, and 1 base stayed unmatched. Germline CDR1 and CDR2: LNHNV and YYDKDF (reference sequence). This CDR3 has 15 residues. The CDR3 DNA reads TGTGCCACCAGCAGAGACGGACAGGGGGCCTACGAGCAGTACTTC. Its protein product is CATSRDGQGAYEQYF.

The gene calls are TRBV27 and TRBJ2-1, with D maybe TRBD2 (6 bases). Germline V gene lookup returns CDR1 MNHEY and CDR2 SMNVEV (reference sequence). The CDR3 runs to 15 residues. Trimming took 6 bases from V and 4 from J, leaving 16 bases between them. The CDR3 region is CASRSGLHPYNEQFF. The CDR3, as DNA: TGTGCCAGCAGATCGGGACTTCACCCATACAATGAGCAGTTCTTC.

Notes on this clone: This CDR3 is also generated by other DNA sequences in the sample. The chain links TRBV7-9 to TRBJ2-1; 11 bases map to TRBD2. The CDR3 has 16 amino acids. Germline loops: CDR1 SEHNR, CDR2 FQNEAQ (reference sequence). V was clipped by 4 bases and J by 4 bases; unmatched bases: 6. CDR3 sequence reads: CASSSTSGRAYNEQFF. As DNA, the CDR3 is TGTGCCAGCAGCTCTACTAGCGGGAGAGCATACAATGAGCAGTTCTTC.

Points on this clone: The sample has other DNA sequences that encode this CDR3 too. The chain links TRBV7-8 to TRBJ1-1; the D gene is possibly TRBD1 (6 bases). The CDR3 spans 15 residues. Per the germline V gene, CDR1 is SGHVS and CDR2 is FQNEAQ. V lost 1 base and J 0 bases, leaving 9 bases between the germline ends. CDR3 sequence (DNA): TGTGCCAGCAGCTTAGGGGGGGGCCTGAACACTGAAGCTTTCTTT. Protein product: CASSLGGGLNTEAFF.

The chain uses TRBV19 and TRBJ2-3, with TRBD2 as a possible D gene (6 bases). CDR1 and CDR2 (germline): LNHDA, SQIVND (reference sequence). V gave up 3 bases and J gave up 0 bases, with 10 bases separating them. The CDR3 runs to 15 residues. The CDR3 sequence is CASSMRAGSTDTQYF. CDR3 coding DNA: TGTGCCAGTAGTATGAGGGCGGGGAGCACAGATACGCAGTATTTT.

The V gene is TRBV5-6, the J gene TRBJ1-1; 7 bases line up with TRBD1. From germline, CDR1 is SGHDT and CDR2 YYEEEE. The CDR3 loop spans 16 amino acids. V shed 2 bases, J shed 3 bases, and the junction held 10 bases outside the gene matches. As DNA, the CDR3 is TGTGCCAGCAGCTTTTTTTGGGGACAGCGGGACACTGAAGCTTTCTTT. Its protein product is CASSFFWGQRDTEAFF.

The chain joins TRBV27 to TRBJ2-7; 8 nucleotides line up with TRBD2. The CDR3 has 15 amino acids. Germline assignment: CDR1 MNHEY and CDR2 SMNVEV (reference sequence). Trimming took 2 bases from V and 7 from J; bases not matched to a gene: 10. The CDR3 region is CASSLVGRREEEQYF. Here the CDR3 DNA reads TGTGCCAGCAGTTTAGTTGGACGGCGGGAGGAGGAGCAGTACTTC.

This chain links TRBV28 with TRBJ2-1, with D possibly matching TRBD2 (6 bases). The CDR3 contains 15 residues. V lost 4 bases and J 4 bases, leaving 14 bases between the germline ends. From germline, CDR1 is MDHEN and CDR2 SYDVKM. The CDR3 DNA reads TGTGCCAGCAGTTGGAGGGGCTATTCTTACAATGAGCAGTTCTTC. Protein sequence: CASSWRGYSYNEQFF. Combining the CDR3 with reference TRBV28 and TRBJ2-1 gives the whole variable domain DVKVTQSSRYLVKRTGEKVFLECVQDMDHENMFWYRQDPGLGLRLIYFSYDVKMKEKGDIPEGYSVSREKKERFSLILESASTNQTSMYLCASSWRGYSYNEQFFGPGTRLTVL.

The rearrangement joins TRBV7-2 to TRBJ1-3; D unresolved. Trimming took off 6 bases at V and 0 bases at J, with 12 bases between the two ends. This CDR3 contains 15 residues. Germline CDR1 and CDR2: SGHTA and FQGNSA. For the CDR3, the DNA is TGTGCCAGCAGTTCGAGGATTTACTCTGGAAACACCATATATTTT. Translation gives CASSSRIYSGNTIYF.

The V gene is TRBV10-1, the J gene TRBJ1-1; D is unresolved. The CDR3 has 13 residues. The ends were cut back, 2 bases at V and 7 bases at J, with 11 bases in the middle. Germline lookup yields CDR1 WNHNN and CDR2 SYGVQD (reference sequence). For the CDR3, the DNA is TGCGCCAGCAGTGAGACGTGGAGAGGTGAAGCTTTCTTT. This encodes CASSETWRGEAFF.

This clone was counted a single time. The rearrangement joins TRBV30 to TRBJ2-2; TRBD2 aligns across 7 bases. The germline gives CDR1 GTSNPN, CDR2 SVGIG (reference sequence). V lost 0 bases and J lost 5; bases outside the gene matches: 12. The CDR3 totals 17 residues. CDR3 sequence (DNA): TGTGCCTGGAGTGTAAGGGAGGCAGGGCGGGGGACCGGGGAGCTGTTTTTT. Amino acids: CAWSVREAGRGTGELFF.

This chain joins TRBV10-3 and TRBJ1-2, with TRBD1 matching 7 bases. V lost 2 bases and J lost 2; bases outside the gene matches: 5. In germline, CDR1 is ENHRY, CDR2 SYGVKD. CDR3 length: 15 amino acids. In DNA form, the CDR3 reads TGTGCCATCAGTGAGCCCCCGGACAGGAACTATGGCTACACCTTC. This translates into CAISEPPDRNYGYTF.

A note on this clone: The identical CDR3 is also encoded by other nucleotide sequences in the sample. V gene TRBV29-1 combines with J gene TRBJ2-1; D gene unclear. Germline V gene lookup returns CDR1 SQVTM and CDR2 ANQGSEA. The CDR3 loop spans 12 amino acids. The ends were cut back, 6 bases at V and 0 bases at J, with 6 bases in the middle. CDR3 bases: TGCAGCGTCCTCGGCTCCTACAATGAGCAGTTCTTC. Protein: CSVLGSYNEQFF.

This clone appeared a single time. Other DNA sequences in this specimen translate into the identical CDR3. The chain uses TRBV7-9 and TRBJ2-5, with TRBD1 matching 7 bases. CDR3 length: 14 amino acids. Germline-derived CDR1 and CDR2 are SEHNR and FQNEAQ (reference sequence). The V and J ends lost 5 bases and 2 bases, in that order; junction bases with no gene match: 5. The CDR3 nucleotides are TGTGCCAGCAGCCCGACAGGGAATCAAGAGACCCAGTACTTC. Encoded protein: CASSPTGNQETQYF. The full variable domain, completed using reference TRBV7-9 and TRBJ2-5, is DTGVSQNPRHKITKRGQNVTFRCDPISEHNRLYWYRQTLGQGPEFLTYFQNEAQLEKSRLLSDRFSAERPKGSFSTLEIQRTEQGDSAMYLCASSPTGNQETQYFGPGTRLLVL.

A single count supports this clone. The sample holds other DNA sequences that translate to the same CDR3. The V and J genes are TRBV19 and TRBJ1-1; D possibly corresponds to TRBD1 (6 bases). Deletions cut 3 bases from V and 4 bases from J, with 9 bases between. Germline values: CDR1 LNHDA, CDR2 SQIVND (reference sequence). This CDR3 has 13 residues. The CDR3 sequence: CASSMGRGTEAFF. The CDR3 nucleotides are TGTGCCAGTAGTATGGGCAGGGGCACTGAAGCTTTCTTT.

Only one count was recorded for this clone. The chain employs TRBV4-1 and TRBJ2-4; 8 bases are shared with TRBD1. The V and J ends lost 0 bases and 2 bases, in that order; junction bases with no gene match: 9. This CDR3 has 18 residues. In germline, CDR1 is MGHRA, CDR2 YSYEKL. The CDR3 here is CASSQEVAGGFTKNIQYF. The DNA for the CDR3 is TGCGCCAGCAGCCAAGAAGTGGCAGGGGGCTTCACCAAAAACATTCAGTACTTC.

This clone was picked up one time. The CDR3: CASSSRRAGTYNEQFF. CDR3 coding DNA: TGTGCCAGCAGCTCCCGTAGGGCGGGGACCTACAATGAGCAGTTCTTC. The chain links TRBV7-6 to TRBJ2-1; D is perhaps TRBD2 (6 bases). The CDR3 loop spans 16 amino acids. The germline V gene encodes CDR1 SGHVS and CDR2 FNYEAQ. V gave up 4 bases and J gave up 2 bases, with 15 bases separating them.

The chain recombines TRBV28 with TRBJ2-7; D is ambiguous. Germline lookup yields CDR1 MDHEN and CDR2 SYDVKM. This CDR3 is 14 amino acids long. V dropped 5 bases and J dropped 3 bases, with 14 bases sitting between them. The CDR3: CASSPPRSGYEQYF. CDR3 nucleotide sequence: TGTGCCAGCAGTCCCCCCCGGTCCGGCTACGAGCAGTACTTC. Together with reference TRBV28 and TRBJ2-7, the CDR3 gives the full variable domain: DVKVTQSSRYLVKRTGEKVFLECVQDMDHENMFWYRQDPGLGLRLIYFSYDVKMKEKGDIPEGYSVSREKKERFSLILESASTNQTSMYLCASSPPRSGYEQYFGPGTRLTVT.

A few counts support this clone. The chain joins TRBV28 to TRBJ1-1, with D maybe TRBD1 (5 bases). CDR3 size: 15 residues. Germline V gives CDR1 MDHEN, CDR2 SYDVKM. V was shortened by 6 bases and J by 5 bases, with 19 bases between the two germline ends. Here the CDR3 DNA reads TGTGCCAGCAGCCGTAGACCAGACGGGGGGACTGAAGCTTTCTTT. The encoded protein is CASSRRPDGGTEAFF.

This chain links TRBV2 with TRBJ1-5, with 8 bases lining up with TRBD1. The junction had 13 bases not matched to a gene; V was cut back by 6 bases and J by 0 bases. Germline V gene sequence: CDR1 SNHLY, CDR2 FYNNEI. The CDR3 loop spans 18 amino acids. DNA of the CDR3: TGTGCCAGCAGCACGGACAGGGAATCCCTGATTAGCAATCAGCCCCAGCATTTT. As protein: CASSTDRESLISNQPQHF.

The chain couples TRBV28 to TRBJ1-5; D gene uncertain. The CDR3 has 14 residues. Trimming shortened V by 4 bases and J by 5 bases, and 12 bases separated the two germline ends. Germline loops: CDR1 MDHEN, CDR2 SYDVKM. In DNA, the CDR3 is TGTGCCAGCAGTTCGGCCGGAGTGTATCAGCCCCAGCATTTT. Its protein product is CASSSAGVYQPQHF.